This T cell receptor (beta chain) was documented in a study of T cell responses to AZD1222 COVID-19 vaccine. Study outcomes and limitations: Two AZD1222 administrations were followed by greater Spike-specific TCR breadth and depth. Most donors were white British, females outnumbered males, and clonal diversity was possibly underestimated.

Clones were sequenced by immunoSEQ multiplex PCR, and TCRdb holds only the in-frame ones, with some missing. In the table there are about 120,000 clones, 75% to 95% of which are singletons. With respect to this clone: Its antigen is currently unknown.

This CDR3 has 12 amino acids. Germline V CDR1 and CDR2: GTSNPN, SVGIG (reference sequence). V shed 4 bases and J shed 4 bases, with 8 bases lying between them. The sequencing here drew on peripheral blood, taken on day 0 of AZD1222 vaccination. This clonotype was sampled from an adult in good health. The chain joins TRBV30 to TRBJ1-3, with a weak D call TRBD1 (5 bases). For the CDR3, the DNA is TGTGCCTGGAAGGGGCTCGGAAACACCATATATTTT. Translated: CAWKGLGNTIYF.